The clone carrying this T cell receptor (beta chain) occurred a few times. Time point reported: newly diagnosed GD, antithyroid drugs for less than 3 months. The TCR library used RNA extracted from PBMCs. Patients were from an endocrinology department in Xi'an, China. The source of the sample is a study of regulatory T cells in long-lasting Graves disease. To make TCR beta libraries, researchers used iRepertoire HTBI primers and Arm-PCR of CDR3 regions. TCRdb re-called the multiplex PCR reads through MiXCR, storing one row per CDR3 protein. The repertoire holds some 340,000 distinct CDR3 sequences, roughly 12% seen once, with approximately 17% in the top ten. Trimming cost V 5 bases and J 1 base, with 5 bases left between them. CDR1 and CDR2 from the germline V gene are SQVTM and ANQGSEA. This CDR3 comprises 11 residues. The same sample was also used in a study of T cells in Graves' hyperthyroidism and ophthalmopathy. From that study: Model-based prediction identified ophthalmopathy a median 6.5 months prior to its onset.

The TCR was taken from a woman younger than 35 with Graves disease. Sequencing used peripheral blood mononuclear cells (PBMCs), obtained at new diagnosis, from a patient treated with antithyroid drugs. This chain joins TRBV29-1 and TRBJ1-1; D is undetermined. DNA for the CDR3: TGCAGCGTTCTCGAGAACACTGAAGCTTTCTTT. It translates to CSVLENTEAFF.